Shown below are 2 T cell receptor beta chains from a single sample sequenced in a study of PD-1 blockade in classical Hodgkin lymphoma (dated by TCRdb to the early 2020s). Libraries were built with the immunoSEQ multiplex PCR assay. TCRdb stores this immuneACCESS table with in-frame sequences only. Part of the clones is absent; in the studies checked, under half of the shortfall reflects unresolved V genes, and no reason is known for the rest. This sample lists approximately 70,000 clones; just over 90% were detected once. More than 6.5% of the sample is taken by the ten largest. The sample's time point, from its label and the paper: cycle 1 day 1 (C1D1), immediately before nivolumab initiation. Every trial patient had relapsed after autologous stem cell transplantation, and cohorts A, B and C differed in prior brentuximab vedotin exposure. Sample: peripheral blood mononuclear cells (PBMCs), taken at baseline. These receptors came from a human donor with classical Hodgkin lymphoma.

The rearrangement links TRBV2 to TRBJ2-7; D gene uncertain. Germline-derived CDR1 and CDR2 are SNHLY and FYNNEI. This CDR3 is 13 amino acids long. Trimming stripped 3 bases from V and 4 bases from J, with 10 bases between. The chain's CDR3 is CASSEQVLYEQYF. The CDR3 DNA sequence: TGTGCCAGCAGTGAGCAGGTGCTGTACGAGCAGTACTTC.

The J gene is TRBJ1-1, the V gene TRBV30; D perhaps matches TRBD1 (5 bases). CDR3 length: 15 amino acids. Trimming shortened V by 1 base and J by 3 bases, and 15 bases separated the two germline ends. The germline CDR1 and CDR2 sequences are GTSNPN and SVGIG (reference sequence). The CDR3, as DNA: TGTGCCTGGAGTGGGCCCTCCCGGGGGGACACTGAAGCTTTCTTT. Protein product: CAWSGPSRGDTEAFF.